The T cell receptor beta chain described here comes from a study of cytomegalovirus exposure and HLA in healthy donors. This PCR relied on a set of 60 Vbeta primers and 13 Jbeta primers. Assay used: immunoSEQ multiplex PCR; TCRdb lists only in-frame clones, some missing. The sample has some 90,000 clones, under 85% seen once. A remark on this clone: Its target is unknown.

Notes on the study in general: Some segments of the V type, notably TRBV6-2 and TRBV6-3, were excluded as indistinguishable.

The CDR3 is made up of 13 amino acids. Germline-derived CDR1 and CDR2 are LNHDA and SQIVND (reference sequence). V dropped 10 bases and J dropped 0; count of bases not matched to a gene: 2. The sequenced sample consisted of PBMCs. V is TRBV19 and J is TRBJ2-7; 11 nucleotides match TRBD2. The sequence came from a woman aged 35 to 49 in good health and CMV-seronegative. CDR3 in DNA: TGTGCCACGGGACTAGCGGTCTCCTACGAGCAGTACTTC. Amino acid sequence: CATGLAVSYEQYF.